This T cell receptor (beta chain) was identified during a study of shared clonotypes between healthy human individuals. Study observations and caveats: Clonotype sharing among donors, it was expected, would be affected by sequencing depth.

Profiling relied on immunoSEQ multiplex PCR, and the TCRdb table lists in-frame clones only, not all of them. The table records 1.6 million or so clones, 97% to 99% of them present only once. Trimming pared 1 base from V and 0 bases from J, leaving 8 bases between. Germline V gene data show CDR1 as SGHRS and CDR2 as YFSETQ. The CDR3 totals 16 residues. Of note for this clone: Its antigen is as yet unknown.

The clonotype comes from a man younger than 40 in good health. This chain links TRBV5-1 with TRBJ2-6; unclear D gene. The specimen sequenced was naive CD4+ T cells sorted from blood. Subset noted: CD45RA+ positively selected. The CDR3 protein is CASSLKPSSGANVLTF. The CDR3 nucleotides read TGCGCCAGCAGCTTGAAGCCCAGCTCTGGGGCCAACGTCCTGACTTTC.